This T cell receptor (beta chain) was documented in a study of post-analysis software for immune sequencing data. As to this clonotype: Its antigen is currently unknown.

Built from TCR beta cDNA, the libraries had unique molecular identifiers in them. TCRdb used MiXCR to reprocess the PCR reads, holding one entry per CDR3 protein. The sample yields 740,000 or so distinct CDR3 sequences, roughly half seen once. Study-wide results and limits: Elevated frequency relative to controls characterized several TRBV segments in patients, TRBV5-6, TRBV5-1 and TRBV20-1 among them. People with multiple sclerosis had a significantly lower normalized Chao1 diversity than controls did.

Per germline, CDR1 DFQATT and CDR2 SNEGSKA (reference sequence). Trimming pared 6 bases from V and 2 bases from J, leaving 17 bases between. This CDR3 has 14 amino acids. Material: blood. The sequence was obtained from a girl between 5 and 17 years old with multiple sclerosis. The V gene is TRBV20-1, the J gene TRBJ2-7, with D maybe TRBD1 (5 bases). CDR3: CSAAGQMGTYEQYF. As DNA, the CDR3 is TGCAGTGCCGCAGGACAAATGGGAACCTACGAGCAGTACTTC.